This is a list of T cell receptor beta chains from one sample in a study of T cells in Graves' hyperthyroidism and ophthalmopathy. One entry per CDR3 protein results from TCRdb running MiXCR on the multiplex PCR reads. The sample lists 200,000 to 250,000 distinct CDR3 sequences; about 16% were seen once. The sample comprised blood. The origin of the receptors is a woman aged 18-29 years with Graves' ophthalmopathy. The CDR3 runs from the conserved cysteine through the conserved F or W. The D gene is left open where the match is weak. Size is stated for part of the rows, as once, few or many counts, or as a class when the clone is expanded.

D: .; V: TRBV7-6; size: many; J: TRBJ1-4; CDR3: CASSLGRVEPNEKLFF; DNA: TGTGCCAGCAGCTTAGGTCGGGTAGAGCCTAATGAAAAACTGTTTTTT
D: .; V: TRBV12-3/TRBV12-4; size: many; J: TRBJ1-1; CDR3: CASRGQMNTEAFF; DNA: TGTGCCAGCAGAGGACAGATGAACACTGAAGCTTTCTTT
D: .; V: TRBV19; size: many; J: TRBJ2-5; CDR3: CASSPRYTERRQTQYF; DNA: TGTGCCAGTAGTCCACGGTACACGGAACGAAGGCAGACCCAGTACTTC
D: .; V: TRBV6-5; size: many; J: TRBJ2-7; CDR3: CASSYLAGSYEQYF; DNA: TGTGCCAGCAGTTACCTGGCGGGTTCCTACGAGCAGTACTTC
D: .; V: TRBV20-1; size: many; J: TRBJ1-1; CDR3: CSANPGVLNTEAFF; DNA: TGCAGTGCTAATCCTGGGGTTCTGAACACTGAAGCTTTCTTT
D: .; V: TRBV3-1; size: many; J: TRBJ1-1; CDR3: CASSHTAGHPEAFF; DNA: TGTGCCAGCAGCCACACTGCCGGACACCCTGAAGCTTTCTTT
D: .; V: TRBV3-1; size: many; J: TRBJ1-1; CDR3: CASSQSMWNTEAFF; DNA: TGTGCCAGCAGCCAATCCATGTGGAACACTGAAGCTTTCTTT
D: TRBD2; V: TRBV7-2; size: .; J: TRBJ2-1; CDR3: CASSPGVLAGNNEQFF; DNA: TGTGCCAGCAGCCCTGGGGTTCTAGCGGGAAATAATGAGCAGTTCTTC
D: TRBD2; V: TRBV3-1; size: many; J: TRBJ2-7; CDR3: CASSQKAGGPGGEQYF; DNA: TGTGCCAGCAGCCAAAAGGCGGGAGGGCCTGGGGGCGAGCAGTACTTC
D: .; V: TRBV2; size: many; J: TRBJ1-2; CDR3: CASTATLLGGRDGYTF; DNA: TGTGCCAGCACCGCAACCCTACTCGGAGGGCGGGATGGCTACACCTTC
D: .; V: TRBV11-2; size: many; J: TRBJ2-5; CDR3: CASSLDISQETQYF; DNA: TGTGCCAGCAGCTTAGATATTTCCCAAGAGACCCAGTACTTC
D: .; V: TRBV7-8; size: many; J: TRBJ2-5; CDR3: CASSLRVAPQETQYF; DNA: TGTGCCAGCAGCTTAAGGGTTGCCCCACAAGAGACCCAGTACTTC
D: .; V: TRBV2; size: .; J: TRBJ1-5; CDR3: CASSEGPGNQPQHF; DNA: TGTGCCAGCTCGGAGGGCCCAGGCAATCAGCCCCAGCATTTT
D: TRBD2; V: TRBV19; size: few; J: TRBJ2-1; CDR3: CASSTIVGGGGAYNEQFF; DNA: TGTGCCAGTAGTACGATAGTGGGGGGCGGGGGGGCCTACAATGAGCAGTTCTTC
D: .; V: TRBV20-1; size: many; J: TRBJ2-3; CDR3: CSALRGSDTQYF; DNA: TGCAGTGCCCTGAGGGGGTCAGATACGCAGTATTTT
D: TRBD2; V: TRBV7-3; size: few; J: TRBJ2-2; CDR3: CASSLRHLKAGGATGELFF; DNA: TGTGCCAGCAGCTTACGCCATCTCAAAGCGGGAGGGGCCACCGGGGAGCTGTTTTTT
D: TRBD2; V: TRBV6-5; size: many; J: TRBJ2-3; CDR3: CASSYRAGGLADTQYF; DNA: TGTGCCAGCAGTTACCGAGCGGGAGGGCTCGCAGATACGCAGTATTTT
D: .; V: TRBV6-1; size: many; J: TRBJ2-1; CDR3: CASMRGRGAGNEQFF; DNA: TGTGCCAGCATGAGGGGGCGGGGGGCCGGTAATGAGCAGTTCTTC
D: TRBD1; V: TRBV20-1; size: many; J: TRBJ1-3; CDR3: CSVRGQGSSGNTIYF; DNA: TGCAGTGTTAGGGGGCAGGGGAGCTCTGGAAACACCATATATTTT
D: .; V: TRBV12-3/TRBV12-4; size: many; J: TRBJ2-1; CDR3: CASSLGLNEQFF; DNA: TGTGCCAGCAGTTTAGGGCTGAATGAGCAGTTCTTC
D: TRBD1; V: TRBV6-2/TRBV6-3; size: .; J: TRBJ2-7; CDR3: CASTPTGGSYEQYF; DNA: TGTGCCAGCACCCCTACAGGGGGCTCCTACGAGCAGTACTTC
D: .; V: TRBV12-3/TRBV12-4; size: many; J: TRBJ2-1; CDR3: CASSFGQHIGSSYNEQFF; DNA: TGTGCCAGCAGTTTCGGACAGCACATAGGCAGCTCCTACAATGAGCAGTTCTTC